This note documents a single T cell receptor beta chain sequence. The source of the sample is a study of blood T cell repertoires in COVID-19. The overall study: Material from acute and convalescent COVID-19 was sourced from the United States, Italy and Spain. The cDNA or gDNA used as material had been derived from T cells, B-cell-depleted T cells, or PBMCs.

Methods used by the authors: Reference gene primer amplification gave nucleated cell count estimates. Profiling relied on immunoSEQ multiplex PCR, and the TCRdb table lists in-frame clones only, not all of them. V and J calls and clone size are copied from that table; D and trimming were computed from the DNA. This sample has 150,000 to 200,000 clones; 88% occur once, and the top ten carry 3.5% to 4.5%. The clonotype originates from a human donor in a cohort sampled during active COVID-19. Sequenced: peripheral blood.

The CDR3 loop reads CASSYPGGGVGNTIYF. In DNA form, the CDR3 reads TGTGCCAGCAGTTACCCCGGAGGGGGCGTCGGAAACACCATATATTTT. The V gene is TRBV6-6, the J gene TRBJ1-3; 7 positions match TRBD1. This CDR3 is 16 amino acids long. V shed 2 bases, J shed 4 bases, and the junction held 8 bases outside the gene matches. Germline V CDR1 and CDR2: MNHNY, SVGAGI (reference sequence).